In this sample, the clone carrying this T cell receptor beta chain turned up once. These data are taken from a study of long-term antiretroviral therapy in people with HIV. Germline assignment: CDR1 MRHNA and CDR2 SNTAGT. The CDR3 runs 15 residues. Trimming left V 3 bases short and J 3 bases short, with 11 bases between. The assay, immunoSEQ v3.0, was run at survey level. This table comes from immunoSEQ multiplex PCR, and its TCRdb copy is limited to in-frame clones, with some not included. The table records more than 20,000 clones, around 80% of them present only once. This material consisted of unsorted PBMCs, taken 0.5 years before starting antiretroviral therapy. This chain uses TRBV6-4 with TRBJ1-4, with D perhaps TRBD1 (5 bases). The TCR originated in a man aged 35-49 years with HIV. CDR3 loop: CASSESGTANEKLFF. In nucleotides, the CDR3 is TGTGCCAGCAGTGAATCCGGGACGGCTAATGAAAAACTGTTTTTT.